The rows below give T cell receptor beta chains drawn from one sample of a study of blood T cell repertoires in COVID-19. Assay used: immunoSEQ multiplex PCR; TCRdb lists only in-frame clones, some missing. The table records roughly 150,000 clones, around 90% of them present only once. The specimen sequenced was peripheral blood. These TCRs come from a man aged 60 to 75 with acute or convalescent COVID-19. Both conserved end residues are part of each CDR3. Each record gives: V gene, J gene, D gene, clone size, CDR3 protein, CDR3 DNA. D genes are given only for firm matches. Rows give clone size only sometimes, using once, few, many, or a class for an expanded clone.

v_call: TRBV4-3
j_call: TRBJ1-4
d_call: NA
clone_size: NA
cdr3_aa: CASSHNIHREPFF
cdr3_nt: TGCGCCAGCAGCCATAACATACACAGGGAGCCGTTTTTT

v_call: TRBV9
j_call: TRBJ2-1
d_call: TRBD2
clone_size: NA
cdr3_aa: CASSVVGGGANEQFF
cdr3_nt: TGTGCCAGCAGCGTAGTAGGCGGGGGGGCGAATGAGCAGTTCTTC

v_call: TRBV4-3
j_call: TRBJ2-3
d_call: NA
clone_size: once
cdr3_aa: CASSQERTRGSNTQYF
cdr3_nt: TGCGCCAGCAGCCAAGAAAGGACCAGGGGTTCAAATACGCAGTATTTT

v_call: TRBV24-1
j_call: TRBJ2-5
d_call: TRBD1
clone_size: NA
cdr3_aa: CATSDPGQAQETQYF
cdr3_nt: TGTGCCACCAGTGACCCCGGACAGGCCCAAGAGACCCAGTACTTC

v_call: TRBV19
j_call: TRBJ1-2
d_call: TRBD1
clone_size: NA
cdr3_aa: CASSTRTGTGEGYTF
cdr3_nt: TGTGCCAGTAGTACCCGAACCGGGACAGGGGAAGGCTACACCTTC

v_call: TRBV5-1
j_call: TRBJ2-3
d_call: NA
clone_size: NA
cdr3_aa: CASSLEQGTDTQYF
cdr3_nt: TGCGCCAGCAGCTTGGAACAGGGAACAGATACGCAGTATTTT

v_call: TRBV6-5
j_call: TRBJ1-6
d_call: NA
clone_size: NA
cdr3_aa: CASSWARRDSPLHF
cdr3_nt: TGTGCCAGCAGTTGGGCCAGGCGGGATTCACCCCTCCACTTT

v_call: TRBV7-2
j_call: TRBJ2-1
d_call: NA
clone_size: NA
cdr3_aa: CASSLAIHNEQFF
cdr3_nt: TGTGCCAGCAGCTTAGCCATCCACAATGAGCAGTTCTTC

v_call: TRBV5-1
j_call: TRBJ2-2
d_call: TRBD1
clone_size: NA
cdr3_aa: CASSSSGTGGIGELFF
cdr3_nt: TGCGCCAGCAGCTCCTCCGGGACAGGGGGCATCGGGGAGCTGTTTTTT

v_call: TRBV5-4
j_call: TRBJ2-3
d_call: NA
clone_size: NA
cdr3_aa: CASSLGRGRADTQYF
cdr3_nt: TGTGCCAGCAGCTTGGGCAGGGGTCGGGCAGATACGCAGTATTTT

v_call: TRBV6-6
j_call: TRBJ1-4
d_call: TRBD1
clone_size: NA
cdr3_aa: CASSRLIGTGSEKLFF
cdr3_nt: TGTGCCAGCAGTCGACTAATTGGGACAGGGAGTGAAAAACTGTTTTTT

v_call: TRBV4-2
j_call: TRBJ1-3
d_call: NA
clone_size: NA
cdr3_aa: CASSPRESFSGNTIYF
cdr3_nt: TGTGCCAGCAGCCCACGGGAGTCCTTCTCTGGAAACACCATATATTTT

v_call: TRBV11-2
j_call: TRBJ2-1
d_call: TRBD1
clone_size: NA
cdr3_aa: CASSPTGRGSLLQFF
cdr3_nt: TGTGCCAGCAGCCCGACAGGGAGAGGGTCCCTATTGCAGTTCTTC

v_call: TRBV27
j_call: TRBJ1-3
d_call: NA
clone_size: NA
cdr3_aa: CASSYRSSGNTIYF
cdr3_nt: TGTGCCAGCAGTTACCGGAGCTCTGGAAACACCATATATTTT

v_call: TRBV3-1/TRBV3-2
j_call: TRBJ2-2
d_call: NA
clone_size: NA
cdr3_aa: CASRLLANTGELFF
cdr3_nt: TGTGCCAGCCGCCTGCTAGCCAACACCGGGGAGCTGTTTTTT

v_call: TRBV9
j_call: TRBJ2-2
d_call: NA
clone_size: NA
cdr3_aa: CASSVGGRGATGELFF
cdr3_nt: TGTGCCAGCAGCGTAGGCGGCAGGGGAGCCACCGGGGAGCTGTTTTTT

v_call: TRBV10-3
j_call: TRBJ1-5
d_call: NA
clone_size: NA
cdr3_aa: CAISELGNQPQHF
cdr3_nt: TGTGCCATCAGTGAGCTTGGCAATCAGCCCCAGCATTTT

v_call: TRBV5-1
j_call: TRBJ1-2
d_call: NA
clone_size: NA
cdr3_aa: CASSLAGHRSRYGYTF
cdr3_nt: TGCGCCAGCAGCTTGGCGGGACACAGGTCGAGGTATGGCTACACCTTC

v_call: TRBV9
j_call: TRBJ1-6
d_call: NA
clone_size: NA
cdr3_aa: CASRQENSPLHF
cdr3_nt: TGTGCCAGCAGACAGGAAAATTCACCCCTCCACTTT

v_call: TRBV5-1
j_call: TRBJ1-4
d_call: NA
clone_size: NA
cdr3_aa: CASSLVSQAAEKLFF
cdr3_nt: TGCGCCAGCAGCTTGGTCAGCCAGGCCGCGGAAAAACTGTTTTTT

v_call: TRBV18
j_call: TRBJ2-3
d_call: NA
clone_size: NA
cdr3_aa: CASSPRGPTSTDTQYF
cdr3_nt: TGTGCCAGCTCACCCAGGGGCCCTACGAGCACAGATACGCAGTATTTT

v_call: TRBV5-1
j_call: TRBJ1-5
d_call: NA
clone_size: NA
cdr3_aa: CASSLGADNSNQPQHF
cdr3_nt: TGCGCCAGCAGCTTGGGGGCGGACAATAGCAATCAGCCCCAGCATTTT

v_call: TRBV18
j_call: TRBJ2-2
d_call: NA
clone_size: NA
cdr3_aa: CASSPGGERSTGELFF
cdr3_nt: TGTGCCAGCTCACCAGGGGGCGAGCGGTCCACCGGGGAGCTGTTTTTT

v_call: TRBV5-1
j_call: TRBJ2-7
d_call: NA
clone_size: once
cdr3_aa: CASSLLGTDYEQYF
cdr3_nt: TGCGCCAGCAGCTTGTTAGGGACTGATTACGAGCAGTACTTC

v_call: TRBV7-2
j_call: TRBJ2-5
d_call: TRBD2
clone_size: NA
cdr3_aa: CASSPQGRGGQETQYF
cdr3_nt: TGTGCCAGCAGCCCCCAGGGGCGGGGGGGCCAAGAGACCCAGTACTTC

v_call: TRBV30
j_call: TRBJ1-6
d_call: NA
clone_size: NA
cdr3_aa: CAWSQKTGTSLAPLHF
cdr3_nt: TGTGCCTGGAGTCAAAAAACGGGGACTTCTTTAGCACCCCTCCACTTT

v_call: TRBV5-1
j_call: TRBJ1-3
d_call: NA
clone_size: NA
cdr3_aa: CASSPVTRAGNTIYF
cdr3_nt: TGCGCCAGCAGCCCAGTGACCAGGGCAGGAAACACCATATATTTT

v_call: TRBV5-1
j_call: TRBJ1-1
d_call: NA
clone_size: NA
cdr3_aa: CASSPTAGATEAFF
cdr3_nt: TGCGCCAGCAGCCCTACGGCCGGAGCCACTGAAGCTTTCTTT

v_call: TRBV10-1
j_call: TRBJ2-3
d_call: NA
clone_size: NA
cdr3_aa: CASSESTGRTDTQYF
cdr3_nt: TGCGCCAGCAGTGAGTCTACAGGGCGAACAGATACGCAGTATTTT

v_call: TRBV19
j_call: TRBJ2-2
d_call: TRBD1
clone_size: NA
cdr3_aa: CASSYRGSNTGELFF
cdr3_nt: TGTGCCAGTAGCTACAGGGGATCGAACACCGGGGAGCTGTTTTTT

v_call: TRBV24-1
j_call: TRBJ2-7
d_call: TRBD2
clone_size: NA
cdr3_aa: CATRPIVAGLSSYEQYF
cdr3_nt: TGTGCCACCAGGCCGATTGTGGCGGGACTAAGCTCCTACGAGCAGTACTTC

v_call: TRBV6-5
j_call: TRBJ1-1
d_call: NA
clone_size: NA
cdr3_aa: CASKGGTEAFF
cdr3_nt: TGTGCCAGCAAGGGGGGGACTGAAGCTTTCTTT

v_call: TRBV5-8
j_call: TRBJ2-5
d_call: NA
clone_size: NA
cdr3_aa: CASSLGQLETQYF
cdr3_nt: TGTGCCAGCAGCTTGGGCCAGTTAGAGACCCAGTACTTC

v_call: TRBV12-3/TRBV12-4
j_call: TRBJ2-6
d_call: NA
clone_size: NA
cdr3_aa: CASRSSGANVLTF
cdr3_nt: TGTGCCAGCCGTAGCTCTGGGGCCAACGTCCTGACTTTC

v_call: TRBV7-7
j_call: TRBJ1-3
d_call: NA
clone_size: once
cdr3_aa: CALGDRSETTIYF
cdr3_nt: TGTGCCCTCGGTGACAGGTCTGAGACCACCATATATTTT

v_call: TRBV2
j_call: TRBJ1-1
d_call: NA
clone_size: NA
cdr3_aa: CASLFRVSAFF
cdr3_nt: TGTGCCAGCTTGTTCCGGGTTTCGGCTTTCTTT

v_call: TRBV7-9
j_call: TRBJ1-3
d_call: NA
clone_size: once
cdr3_aa: CASSRQIPQTGNTIYF
cdr3_nt: TGTGCCAGCAGTCGACAGATCCCGCAAACTGGAAACACCATATATTTT

v_call: TRBV3-1/TRBV3-2
j_call: TRBJ2-2
d_call: TRBD2
clone_size: NA
cdr3_aa: CASSQVSGGPTGELFF
cdr3_nt: TGTGCCAGCAGCCAAGTCAGCGGGGGGCCCACCGGGGAGCTGTTTTTT

v_call: TRBV5-1
j_call: TRBJ2-1
d_call: NA
clone_size: NA
cdr3_aa: CASSLVAPLRSGEQFF
cdr3_nt: TGCGCCAGCAGCTTGGTAGCGCCATTACGAAGCGGGGAGCAGTTCTTC

v_call: TRBV5-4
j_call: TRBJ2-5
d_call: TRBD1
clone_size: NA
cdr3_aa: CASSPGQGSTETQYF
cdr3_nt: TGTGCCAGCAGCCCTGGACAGGGGAGTACGGAGACCCAGTACTTC

v_call: TRBV3-1/TRBV3-2
j_call: TRBJ1-2
d_call: TRBD1
clone_size: NA
cdr3_aa: CASSQTGTGGVGGYTF
cdr3_nt: TGTGCCAGCAGCCAAACCGGGACAGGGGGCGTCGGAGGCTACACCTTC

v_call: TRBV5-1
j_call: TRBJ2-1
d_call: TRBD1
clone_size: NA
cdr3_aa: CASSLEPPGQSRQFF
cdr3_nt: TGCGCCAGCAGCTTGGAGCCCCCGGGACAGAGTCGGCAGTTCTTC

v_call: TRBV3-1/TRBV3-2
j_call: TRBJ1-1
d_call: NA
clone_size: NA
cdr3_aa: CASTSRTVEAFF
cdr3_nt: TGTGCCAGCACCTCCCGGACAGTCGAAGCTTTCTTT

v_call: TRBV2
j_call: TRBJ2-4
d_call: NA
clone_size: NA
cdr3_aa: CASGAEAKNIQYF
cdr3_nt: TGTGCCAGCGGGGCCGAGGCCAAAAACATTCAGTACTTC

v_call: TRBV5-1
j_call: TRBJ2-1
d_call: TRBD1
clone_size: NA
cdr3_aa: CASSWDRVSANEQFF
cdr3_nt: TGCGCCAGCAGCTGGGACAGGGTAAGCGCCAATGAGCAGTTCTTC

v_call: TRBV12-3/TRBV12-4
j_call: TRBJ2-2
d_call: NA
clone_size: once
cdr3_aa: CASSLGSTGELFF
cdr3_nt: TGTGCCAGCTCCCTGGGCAGTACCGGGGAGCTGTTTTTT

v_call: TRBV19
j_call: TRBJ1-2
d_call: NA
clone_size: NA
cdr3_aa: CASNEQTHGYTF
cdr3_nt: TGTGCCTCCAATGAGCAAACGCATGGCTACACCTTC

v_call: TRBV27
j_call: TRBJ2-3
d_call: TRBD2
clone_size: NA
cdr3_aa: CASSGGAGVTQYF
cdr3_nt: TGTGCCAGTAGCGGGGGGGCCGGTGTTACGCAGTATTTT

v_call: TRBV11-2
j_call: TRBJ2-7
d_call: NA
clone_size: NA
cdr3_aa: CASSLEWQWGGGSYEQYF
cdr3_nt: TGTGCCAGCAGCTTAGAGTGGCAGTGGGGCGGCGGCTCTTACGAGCAGTACTTC

v_call: TRBV7-2
j_call: TRBJ2-3
d_call: TRBD2
clone_size: NA
cdr3_aa: CASSLVGGGATDTQYF
cdr3_nt: TGTGCCAGCAGCTTAGTGGGCGGGGGGGCGACAGATACGCAGTATTTT

v_call: TRBV5-1
j_call: TRBJ2-2
d_call: NA
clone_size: NA
cdr3_aa: CASSLRRNTGELFF
cdr3_nt: TGCGCCAGCAGCTTGCGGAGGAACACCGGGGAGCTGTTTTTT

v_call: TRBV23-1
j_call: TRBJ1-6
d_call: NA
clone_size: NA
cdr3_aa: CASSQSVSGTRGNSPLHF
cdr3_nt: TGCGCCAGCAGTCAATCTGTAAGCGGGACCCGGGGGAATTCACCCCTCCACTTT

v_call: TRBV4-1
j_call: TRBJ2-2
d_call: TRBD1
clone_size: NA
cdr3_aa: CASSQGRGPAGELFF
cdr3_nt: TGCGCCAGCAGCCAAGGAAGGGGGCCGGCCGGGGAGCTGTTTTTT

v_call: TRBV7-3
j_call: TRBJ2-3
d_call: TRBD2
clone_size: NA
cdr3_aa: CASSLTGSGGLGYTQYF
cdr3_nt: TGTGCCAGCAGCTTAACCGGTAGCGGGGGCCTAGGATATACGCAGTATTTT

v_call: TRBV3-1/TRBV3-2
j_call: TRBJ2-5
d_call: NA
clone_size: NA
cdr3_aa: CASSQLNRQETQYF
cdr3_nt: TGTGCCAGCAGCCAGCTAAACAGGCAAGAGACCCAGTACTTC